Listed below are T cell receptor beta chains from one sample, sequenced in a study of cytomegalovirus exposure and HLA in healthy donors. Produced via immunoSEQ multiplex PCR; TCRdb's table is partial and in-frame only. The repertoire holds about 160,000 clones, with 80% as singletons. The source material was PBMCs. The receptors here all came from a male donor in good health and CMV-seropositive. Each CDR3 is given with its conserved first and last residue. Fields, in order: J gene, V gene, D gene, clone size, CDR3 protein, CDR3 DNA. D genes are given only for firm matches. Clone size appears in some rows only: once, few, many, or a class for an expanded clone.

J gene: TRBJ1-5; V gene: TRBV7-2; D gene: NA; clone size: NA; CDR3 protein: CASSSSRGDQPQHF; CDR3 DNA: TGTGCCAGCAGCTCCTCACGGGGGGACCAGCCCCAGCATTTT
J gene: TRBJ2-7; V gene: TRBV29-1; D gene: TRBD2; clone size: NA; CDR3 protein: CSVRTSGTYEQYF; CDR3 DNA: TGCAGCGTTAGGACTAGCGGGACTTACGAGCAGTACTTC
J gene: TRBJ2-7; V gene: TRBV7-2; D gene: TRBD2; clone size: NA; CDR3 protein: CASSLGPGTSGSREQYF; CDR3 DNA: TGTGCCAGCAGCTTAGGCCCCGGGACTAGCGGGAGCCGCGAGCAGTACTTC
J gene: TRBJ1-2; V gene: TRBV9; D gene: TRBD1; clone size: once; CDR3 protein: CASSPGAGGEVKLYGYTF; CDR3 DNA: TGTGCCAGCAGCCCCGGGGCAGGGGGAGAAGTAAAGCTATATGGCTACACCTTC
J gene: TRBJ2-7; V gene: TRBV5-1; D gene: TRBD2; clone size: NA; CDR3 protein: CASSRSGTYEQYF; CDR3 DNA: TGCGCCAGCAGTCGGAGCGGGACGTACGAGCAGTACTTC
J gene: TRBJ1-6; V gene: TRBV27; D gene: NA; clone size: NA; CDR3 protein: CASSFTTSSYNSPLHF; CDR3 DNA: TGTGCCAGCAGTTTCACCACGAGCTCCTATAATTCACCCCTCCACTTT
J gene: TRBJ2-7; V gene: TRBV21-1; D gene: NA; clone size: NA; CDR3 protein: CASTTDIKASSYEQYF; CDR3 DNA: TGTGCCAGCACCACAGACATTAAGGCCAGCTCCTACGAGCAGTACTTC
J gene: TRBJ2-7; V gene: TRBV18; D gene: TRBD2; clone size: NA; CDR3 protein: CASSPLAGLASYEQYF; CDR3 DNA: TGTGCCAGCTCACCCCTAGCGGGGCTGGCCTCCTACGAGCAGTACTTC
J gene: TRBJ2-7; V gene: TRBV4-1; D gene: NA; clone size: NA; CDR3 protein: CASSQDAGYEQYF; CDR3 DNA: TGCGCCAGCAGCCAAGATGCCGGGTACGAGCAGTACTTC
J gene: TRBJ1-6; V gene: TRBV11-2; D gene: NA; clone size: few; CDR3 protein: CASSLHHGNNSPLHF; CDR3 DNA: TGTGCCAGCAGCCTCCACCACGGGAATAATTCACCCCTCCACTTT
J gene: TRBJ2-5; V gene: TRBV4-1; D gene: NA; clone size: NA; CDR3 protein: CASSPWDTQETQYF; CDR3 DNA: TGCGCCAGCAGCCCTTGGGACACCCAAGAGACCCAGTACTTC
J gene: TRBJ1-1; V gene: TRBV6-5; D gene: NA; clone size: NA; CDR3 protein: CASSSLNVEAFF; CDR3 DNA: TGTGCCAGCAGTTCCCTCAATGTGGAGGCTTTCTTT
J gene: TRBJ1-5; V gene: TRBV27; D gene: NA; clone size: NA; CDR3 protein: CASSLMWGYSNQPQHF; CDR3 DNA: TGTGCCAGCAGTTTAATGTGGGGCTATAGCAATCAGCCCCAGCATTTT
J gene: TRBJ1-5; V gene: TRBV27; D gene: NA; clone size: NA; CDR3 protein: CASSLGWNSNQPQHF; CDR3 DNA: TGTGCCAGCAGTCTGGGCTGGAATAGCAATCAGCCCCAGCATTTT
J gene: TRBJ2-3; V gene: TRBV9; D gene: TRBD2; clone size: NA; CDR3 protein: CASSVGPGGGDTQYF; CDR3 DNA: TGTGCCAGCAGCGTAGGTCCGGGAGGGGGGGATACGCAGTATTTT
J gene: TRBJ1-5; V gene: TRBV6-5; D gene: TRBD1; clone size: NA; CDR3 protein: CASSPGTGEHQPQHF; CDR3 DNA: TGTGCCAGCAGTCCCGGGACAGGGGAACATCAGCCCCAGCATTTT
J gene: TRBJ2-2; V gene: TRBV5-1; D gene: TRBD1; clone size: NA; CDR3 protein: CASGGQANTGELFF; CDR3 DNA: TGCGCCAGCGGGGGACAGGCGAACACCGGGGAGCTGTTTTTT
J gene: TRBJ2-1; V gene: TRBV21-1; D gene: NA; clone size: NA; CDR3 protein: CASSNSAGGNYNEQFF; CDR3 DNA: TGTGCCAGCAGCAATTCGGCGGGAGGGAACTACAATGAGCAGTTCTTC
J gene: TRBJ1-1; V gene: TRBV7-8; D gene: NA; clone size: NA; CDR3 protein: CASKSGAMNTEAFF; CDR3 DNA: TGTGCCAGCAAGAGTGGGGCGATGAACACTGAAGCTTTCTTT
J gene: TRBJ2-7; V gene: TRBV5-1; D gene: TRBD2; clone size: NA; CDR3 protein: CASSTGGARNEQYF; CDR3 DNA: TGCGCCAGCAGCACCGGGGGGGCGAGGAACGAGCAGTACTTC
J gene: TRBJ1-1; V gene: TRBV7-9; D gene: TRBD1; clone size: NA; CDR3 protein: CSSSSPDRGLLMNTEAFF; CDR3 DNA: TGTTCCAGCAGCTCCCCGGACAGGGGACTACTCATGAACACTGAAGCTTTCTTT
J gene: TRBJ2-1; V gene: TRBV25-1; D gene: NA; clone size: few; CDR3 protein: CASSEFGGYNEQFF; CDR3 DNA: TGTGCCAGCAGTGAATTCGGCGGCTACAATGAGCAGTTCTTC
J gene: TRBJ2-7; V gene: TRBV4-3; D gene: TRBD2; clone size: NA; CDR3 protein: CASSQVGTSGSYEQYF; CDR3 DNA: TGCGCCAGCAGCCAGGTTGGGACTAGCGGGAGTTACGAGCAGTACTTC
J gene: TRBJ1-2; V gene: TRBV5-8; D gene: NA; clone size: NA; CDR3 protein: CASSVTRGYTF; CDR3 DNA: TGTGCCAGCAGCGTCACGCGGGGCTACACCTTC
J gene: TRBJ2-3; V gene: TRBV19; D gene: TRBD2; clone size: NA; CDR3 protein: CASRNLAGGGDTQYF; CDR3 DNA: TGTGCCAGTAGAAACCTAGCGGGGGGTGGAGATACGCAGTATTTT
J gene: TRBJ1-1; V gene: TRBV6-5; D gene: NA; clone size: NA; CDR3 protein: CASSGMREAFF; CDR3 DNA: TGTGCCAGCAGCGGGATGCGGGAAGCTTTCTTT
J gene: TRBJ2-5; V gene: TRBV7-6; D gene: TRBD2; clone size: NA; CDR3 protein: CASSFSTSGSVETQYF; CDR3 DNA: TGTGCCAGCAGCTTTTCGACTAGCGGGAGTGTAGAGACCCAGTACTTC
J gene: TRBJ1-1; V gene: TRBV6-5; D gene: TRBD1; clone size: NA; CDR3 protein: CASCYRGQGITEAFF; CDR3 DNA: TGTGCCAGCTGCTACAGGGGACAGGGGATCACTGAAGCTTTCTTT